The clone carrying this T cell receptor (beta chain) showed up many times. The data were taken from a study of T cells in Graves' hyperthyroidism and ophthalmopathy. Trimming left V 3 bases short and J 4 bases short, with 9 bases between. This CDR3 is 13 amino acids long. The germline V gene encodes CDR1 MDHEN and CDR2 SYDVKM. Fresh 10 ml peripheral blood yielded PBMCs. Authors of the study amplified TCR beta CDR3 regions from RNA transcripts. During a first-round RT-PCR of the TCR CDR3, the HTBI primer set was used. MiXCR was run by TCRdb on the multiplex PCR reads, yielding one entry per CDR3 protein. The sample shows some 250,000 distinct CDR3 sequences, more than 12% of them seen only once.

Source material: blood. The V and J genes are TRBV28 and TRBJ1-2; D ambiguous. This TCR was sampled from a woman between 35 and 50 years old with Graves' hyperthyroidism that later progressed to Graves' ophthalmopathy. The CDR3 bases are TGTGCCAGCAGTTTGGTACAGAGCTATGGCTACACCTTC. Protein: CASSLVQSYGYTF.